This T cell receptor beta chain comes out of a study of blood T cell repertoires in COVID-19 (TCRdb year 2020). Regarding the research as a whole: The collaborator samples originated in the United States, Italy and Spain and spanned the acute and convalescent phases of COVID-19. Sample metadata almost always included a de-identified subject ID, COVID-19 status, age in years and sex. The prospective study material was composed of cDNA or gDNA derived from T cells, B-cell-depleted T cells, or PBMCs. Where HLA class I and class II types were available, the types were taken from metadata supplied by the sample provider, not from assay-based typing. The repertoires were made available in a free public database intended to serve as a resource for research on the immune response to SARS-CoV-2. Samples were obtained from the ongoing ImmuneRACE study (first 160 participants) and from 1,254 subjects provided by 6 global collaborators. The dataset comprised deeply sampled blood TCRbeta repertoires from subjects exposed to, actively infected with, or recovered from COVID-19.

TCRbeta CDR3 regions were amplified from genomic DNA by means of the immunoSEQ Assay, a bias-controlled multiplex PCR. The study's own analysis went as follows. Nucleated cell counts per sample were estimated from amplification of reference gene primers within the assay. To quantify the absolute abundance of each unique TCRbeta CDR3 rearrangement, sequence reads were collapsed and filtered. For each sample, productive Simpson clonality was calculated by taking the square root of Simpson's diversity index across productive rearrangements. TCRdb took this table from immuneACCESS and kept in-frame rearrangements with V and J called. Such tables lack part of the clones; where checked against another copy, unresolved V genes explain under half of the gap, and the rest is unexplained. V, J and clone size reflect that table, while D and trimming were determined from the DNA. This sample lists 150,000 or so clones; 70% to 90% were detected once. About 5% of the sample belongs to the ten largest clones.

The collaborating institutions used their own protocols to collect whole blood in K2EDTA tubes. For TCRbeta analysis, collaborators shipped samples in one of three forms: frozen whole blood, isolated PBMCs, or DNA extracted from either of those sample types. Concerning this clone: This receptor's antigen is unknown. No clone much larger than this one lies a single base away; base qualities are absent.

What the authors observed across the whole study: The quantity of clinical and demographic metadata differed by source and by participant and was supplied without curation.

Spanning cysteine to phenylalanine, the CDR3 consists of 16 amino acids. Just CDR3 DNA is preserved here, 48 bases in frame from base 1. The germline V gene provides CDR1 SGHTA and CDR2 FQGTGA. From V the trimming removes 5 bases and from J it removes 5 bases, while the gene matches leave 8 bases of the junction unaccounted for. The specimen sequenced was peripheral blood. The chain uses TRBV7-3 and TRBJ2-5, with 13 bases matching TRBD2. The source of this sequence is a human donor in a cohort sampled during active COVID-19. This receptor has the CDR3 CASSPGLAGEGETQYF. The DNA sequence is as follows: TGTGCCAGCAGCCCAGGACTAGCGGGGGAGGGGGAGACCCAGTACTTC. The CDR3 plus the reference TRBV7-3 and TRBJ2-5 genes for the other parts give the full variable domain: GAGVSQTPSNKVTEKGKYVELRCDPISGHTALYWYRQSLGQGPEFLIYFQGTGAADDSGLPNDRFFAVRPEGSVSTLKIQRTERGDSAVYLCASSPGLAGEGETQYFGPGTRLLVL.